Included here is one TCR beta chain sequence, with context. Original processing notes: Nucleated cell counts were estimated from reference gene primer amplification. TCRdb's table, derived via immunoSEQ multiplex PCR, lists solely in-frame clones and lacks some. The D gene and trimming were derived from the DNA, and the V and J assignments and clone size from that table. Counted here are around 100,000 clones, around 90% occurring once; the ten biggest clones make up about 6.7%. Seattle cases were enrolled at active infection and followed longitudinally. The data derive from a study of blood T cell repertoires in COVID-19. Study details: Donors in the United States, Italy and Spain gave samples during acute or convalescent COVID-19. Sample material is recorded as cDNA or gDNA derived from T cells, B-cell-depleted T cells, or PBMCs.

J gave up 6 bases and V 3 bases, and 13 bases lay outside the gene matches. The CDR3 loop spans 16 amino acids. The germline V gene encodes CDR1 GTSNPN and CDR2 SVGIG (reference sequence). This TCR came from a man aged 18 to 30 with COVID-19, enrolled during active disease. J is TRBJ2-1 and V is TRBV30; 8 bases agree with TRBD2. The sample comprised peripheral blood. CDR3: CAWRRWASGYPNEQFF. For the CDR3, the DNA is TGTGCCTGGAGACGCTGGGCTAGCGGGTACCCCAATGAGCAGTTCTTC.